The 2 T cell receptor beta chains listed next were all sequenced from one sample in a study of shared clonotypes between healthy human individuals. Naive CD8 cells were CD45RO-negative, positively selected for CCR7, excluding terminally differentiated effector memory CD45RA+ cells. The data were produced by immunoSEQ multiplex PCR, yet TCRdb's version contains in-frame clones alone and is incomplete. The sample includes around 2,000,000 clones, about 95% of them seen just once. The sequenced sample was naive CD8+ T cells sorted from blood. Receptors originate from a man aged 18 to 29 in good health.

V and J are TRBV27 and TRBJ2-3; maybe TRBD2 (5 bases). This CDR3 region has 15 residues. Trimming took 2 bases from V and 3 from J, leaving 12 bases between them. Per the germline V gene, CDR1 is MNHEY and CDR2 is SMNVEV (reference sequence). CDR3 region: CASSLDRRLTDTQYF. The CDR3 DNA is TGTGCCAGCAGTTTAGACCGCCGACTAACAGATACGCAGTATTTT.

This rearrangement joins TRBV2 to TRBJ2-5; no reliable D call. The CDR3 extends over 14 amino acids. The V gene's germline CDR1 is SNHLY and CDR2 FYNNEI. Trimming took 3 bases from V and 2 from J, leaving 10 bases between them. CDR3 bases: TGTGCCAGCAGTGATCTCGACCCACAAGAGACCCAGTACTTC. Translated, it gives CASSDLDPQETQYF.